Presented here are 20 T cell receptor beta chains from one specimen sequenced in a study of blood T cell repertoires in COVID-19. Produced via immunoSEQ multiplex PCR; TCRdb's table is partial and in-frame only. This sample has approximately 300,000 clones, with 85% to 95% found just once. Sequencing was performed on PBMCs or T cells enriched from blood (not recorded which). The receptors shown here come from a woman in her 30s who had been exposed to COVID-19.

On this clone: Other DNA sequences in this sample translate to the same CDR3. The chain employs TRBV7-9 and TRBJ1-5; D is possibly TRBD1 (5 bases). Germline CDR1 is SEHNR and CDR2 is FQNEAQ (reference sequence). The CDR3 is made up of 13 amino acids. Between the trimmed V and J ends, which lost 0 bases and 6 bases, there was a span of 6 bases. The CDR3 coding sequence is TGTGCCAGCAGCTTAGCCGGGGGTCAGCCCCAGCATTTT. This sequence encodes CASSLAGGQPQHF.

This clone was observed a few times. The J gene is TRBJ1-1, the V gene TRBV18, with TRBD1 as a possible D gene (5 bases). The V and J ends lost 4 bases and 4 bases respectively, with 10 bases between them. The length of the CDR3 is 13 residues. Germline CDR1 is KGHSH and CDR2 is LQKENI. As DNA, the CDR3 is TGTGCCAGCTCACAAGGAGGGGCCACTGAAGCTTTCTTT. Protein sequence: CASSQGGATEAFF. The full variable domain, completed using reference TRBV18 and TRBJ1-1, is NAGVMQNPRHLVRRRGQEARLRCSPMKGHSHVYWYRQLPEEGLKFMVYLQKENIIDESGMPKERFSAEFPKEGPSILRIQQVVRGDSAAYFCASSQGGATEAFFGQGTRLTVV.

This chain uses TRBV10-1 with TRBJ2-7; D may be TRBD1 (6 bases). The CDR3 has 17 amino acids. Germline lookup yields CDR1 WNHNN and CDR2 SYGVQD (reference sequence). V lost 0 bases to trimming and J lost 5 bases, with 20 bases between them. The chain's CDR3 is CASSESMSAGQLDEQYF. CDR3 bases: TGCGCCAGCAGTGAGTCGATGTCTGCCGGACAGCTGGACGAGCAGTACTTC.

The chain couples TRBV19 to TRBJ2-5; the D gene is possibly TRBD2 (6 bases). The CDR3 runs to 15 residues. Trimming took 5 bases from V and 0 from J, leaving 13 bases between them. Germline V gene data show CDR1 as LNHDA and CDR2 as SQIVND (reference sequence). The CDR3 bases are TGTGCCAGTAGTGGAATTTGGGGGGACCAAGAGACCCAGTACTTC. This codes for CASSGIWGDQETQYF. The full variable domain, rest sourced from reference TRBV19 and TRBJ2-5, is DGGITQSPKYLFRKEGQNVTLSCEQNLNHDAMYWYRQDPGQGLRLIYYSQIVNDFQKGDIAEGYSVSREKKESFPLTVTSAQKNPTAFYLCASSGIWGDQETQYFGPGTRLLVL.

V gene TRBV7-8 combines with J gene TRBJ2-1; 9 bases agree with TRBD2. This CDR3 is built from 19 residues. Germline V gene lookup returns CDR1 SGHVS and CDR2 FQNEAQ. After removal of 1 base from V and 0 bases from J, the junction contained 10 bases not matched to a gene. DNA for the CDR3: TGTGCCAGCAGCTTAGTAGCGGGGGTGGTATTTAGCTCCTACAATGAGCAGTTCTTC. Its translation is CASSLVAGVVFSSYNEQFF.

The chain combines TRBV7-3 with TRBJ2-3; D is unresolved. The germline V gene has CDR1 SGHTA and CDR2 FQGTGA. The CDR3 consists of 14 residues. Trimming removed 4 bases at V and 0 bases at J, with 8 bases between. The CDR3 nucleotides are TGTGCCAGCAGCTCCTCGACAAGCACAGATACGCAGTATTTT. Protein product: CASSSSTSTDTQYF.

The rearrangement joins TRBV2 to TRBJ1-5; D ambiguous. CDR1 is SNHLY, CDR2 FYNNEI, per germline. The CDR3 loop spans 14 amino acids. The V and J ends lost 3 bases and 5 bases respectively, with 11 bases between them. Here the CDR3 reads CASSEVGSHQPQHF. CDR3 DNA: TGTGCCAGCAGTGAGGTGGGGAGTCATCAGCCCCAGCATTTT. Full variable domain (missing parts from reference TRBV2 and TRBJ1-5): EPEVTQTPSHQVTQMGQEVILRCVPISNHLYFYWYRQILGQKVEFLVSFYNNEISEKSEIFDDQFSVERPDGSNFTLKIRSTKLEDSAMYFCASSEVGSHQPQHFGDGTRLSIL.

The chain has TRBV5-1 and TRBJ1-6; D is ambiguous. V lost 5 bases to trimming and J lost 7 bases, with 16 bases between them. CDR1 SGHRS and CDR2 YFSETQ come from the germline V gene. The CDR3 length is 15 residues. DNA for the CDR3: TGCGCCAGCAGTCTATCCGGAGGCCACAATTCACCCCTCCACTTT. Its translation: CASSLSGGHNSPLHF.

This clone is a singleton in its sample. The chain carries TRBV5-1 and TRBJ2-1; no clear D. The CDR3 is made up of 15 amino acids. The germline V gene encodes CDR1 SGHRS and CDR2 YFSETQ. The V end was cut by 1 base, the J end by 8 bases, with 16 bases between. CDR3 sequence reads: CASSLMSPRGHEQFF. CDR3 in DNA: TGCGCCAGCAGCTTGATGTCTCCCCGTGGGCATGAGCAGTTCTTC.

This sequence joins TRBV11-3 and TRBJ2-5, with 8 positions matching TRBD2. The CDR3 has 14 amino acids. Germline CDR1 SGHNT, CDR2 YENEEA. Trimming removed 6 bases from V and 1 base from J; junction bases left unmatched: 4. DNA for the CDR3: TGTGCCAGCAGTTCGGGGGGGCTCCAAGAGACCCAGTACTTC. Protein: CASSSGGLQETQYF.

Here the CDR3 reads CASSLPGLAGVLNTGELFF. CDR3 in DNA: TGTGCCAGCAGCTTGCCGGGACTAGCGGGGGTTTTGAACACCGGGGAGCTGTTTTTT. The rearrangement uses TRBV7-6 and TRBJ2-2, with 14 bases matching TRBD2. Germline lookup yields CDR1 SGHVS and CDR2 FNYEAQ. Germline trimming cut 3 bases from V and 1 base from J; bases unmatched to any gene: 7. This CDR3 has 19 amino acids.

The rearrangement links TRBV24-1 to TRBJ2-6, with 9 positions matching TRBD1. Germline V gene lookup returns CDR1 KGHDR and CDR2 SFDVKD. V shed 3 bases, J shed 1 base, and the junction held 18 bases outside the gene matches. The CDR3 contains 22 residues. The CDR3 loop reads CATSDPVGGRQGETSGANVLTF. The CDR3 nucleotides read TGTGCCACCAGTGATCCCGTCGGCGGTAGACAGGGGGAGACGTCTGGGGCCAACGTCCTGACTTTC.

The gene calls are TRBV4-3 and TRBJ1-2, with a tentative D call TRBD1 (6 bases). Trimming pared 0 bases from V and 14 bases from J, leaving 16 bases between. Germline CDR1 is LGHNA and CDR2 is YSLEER. This CDR3 is built from 13 residues. In DNA, the CDR3 is TGCGCCAGCAGCCAAGAGCGTTGGGGGCGCATAACCTTC. Translation gives CASSQERWGRITF.

As to this clone: Additional DNA sequences in this sample encode the identical CDR3. The chain joins TRBV7-9 to TRBJ1-2, with 8 bases matching TRBD1. The CDR3 has 12 residues. With V trimmed by 5 bases and J by 8 bases, 4 bases remained unmatched. Germline V gives CDR1 SEHNR, CDR2 FQNEAQ (reference sequence). This CDR3 reads CASSGTGGGYTF. CDR3 coding DNA: TGTGCCAGCAGCGGGACAGGAGGCGGCTACACCTTC. Supplemented by reference TRBV7-9 and TRBJ1-2, the full variable domain reads DTGVSQNPRHKITKRGQNVTFRCDPISEHNRLYWYRQTLGQGPEFLTYFQNEAQLEKSRLLSDRFSAERPKGSFSTLEIQRTEQGDSAMYLCASSGTGGGYTFGSGTRLTVV.

This clone was observed once. The sample contains more than one DNA sequence encoding this CDR3. The rearrangement uses TRBV6-5 and TRBJ1-1; D perhaps matches TRBD1 (5 bases). The CDR3 consists of 15 residues. Germline V gene sequence: CDR1 MNHEY, CDR2 SVGAGI. Trimming stripped 2 bases from V and 2 bases from J, with 12 bases between. As DNA, the CDR3 is TGTGCCAGCAGTTACGGGGCGGGAGACAACACTGAAGCTTTCTTT. The encoded protein is CASSYGAGDNTEAFF.

This chain uses TRBV5-4 with TRBJ2-3; 7 nucleotides align to TRBD2. This CDR3 has 16 residues. Losses at the gene ends were 2 bases for V and 1 base for J; bases not matched to a gene: 7. From germline, CDR1 is SGHNT and CDR2 YYREEE (reference sequence). The DNA of the CDR3 is TGTGCCAGCAGCTTTGGGCGGGGGAAGGGCACAGATACGCAGTATTTT. This encodes CASSFGRGKGTDTQYF.

The chain links TRBV9 to TRBJ2-3, with D possibly matching TRBD2 (6 bases). V dropped 0 bases and J dropped 1 base, with 9 bases sitting between them. The CDR3 consists of 15 residues. Germline V CDR1 and CDR2: SGDLS, YYNGEE. CDR3 DNA sequence: TGTGCCAGCAGCGTAGGGCCGGGGGGCACAGATACGCAGTATTTT. It encodes CASSVGPGGTDTQYF.

The chain has TRBV18 and TRBJ1-1, with D hard to call. Trimming took 2 bases from V and 3 from J, leaving 13 bases between them. Germline values: CDR1 KGHSH, CDR2 LQKENI. The CDR3 contains 15 residues. The CDR3 loop reads CASSPFREGYTEAFF. The CDR3 nucleotides read TGTGCCAGCTCACCATTCCGGGAGGGCTACACTGAAGCTTTCTTT.

The V call is TRBV3-1 (or the pseudogene TRBV3-2), the J call TRBJ1-2; tentatively, D is TRBD1 (5 bases). V lost 3 bases to trimming and J lost 6 bases, with 17 bases between them. Looked up from germline, CDR1 is LGHDT and CDR2 is YNNKEL (reference sequence). This CDR3 comprises 15 residues. In DNA form, the CDR3 reads TGTGCCAGCAGCCATCAGGTGAGCAGGGTCGATGGCTACACCTTC. It is translated as CASSHQVSRVDGYTF.

V gene TRBV9 combines with J gene TRBJ1-6; D uncertain. This CDR3 spans 13 amino acids. Germline assignment: CDR1 SGDLS and CDR2 YYNGEE. V lost 0 bases and J 8 bases, leaving 6 bases between the germline ends. The CDR3 DNA reads TGTGCCAGCAGCGTAGGGAGGGATTCACCCCTCCACTTT. It translates to CASSVGRDSPLHF.